These 9 T cell receptor beta chains came from one sample sequenced in a study of T-cell reconstitution after alpha-beta-depleted transplantation in children. TCRbeta library preparation incorporated unique molecular identifiers. TCRdb ran MiXCR on the PCR reads and lists one entry per CDR3 protein. The data show 300,000 to 400,000 distinct CDR3 sequences, about an eighth seen once. The input for sequencing was PBMCs, taken from the stem cell graft. These receptors all stem from a human donor who donated a stem cell graft to a child with Fanconi anemia.

This clonotype was counted ten times or more. The chain has TRBV18 and TRBJ2-3; 7 bases are a match to TRBD2. The CDR3 has 17 residues. CDR1 is KGHSH, CDR2 LQKENI, per germline. V shed 3 bases and J 0 bases; nucleotides not matched to a gene: 9. CDR3 nucleotide sequence: TGTGCCAGCTCACCGGCGGGGGACTGGACTAGCACAGATACGCAGTATTTT. This translates into CASSPAGDWTSTDTQYF. Full variable domain (remainder filled in from reference TRBV18 and TRBJ2-3): NAGVMQNPRHLVRRRGQEARLRCSPMKGHSHVYWYRQLPEEGLKFMVYLQKENIIDESGMPKERFSAEFPKEGPSILRIQQVVRGDSAAYFCASSPAGDWTSTDTQYFGPGTRLTVL.

This clonotype was seen many times. The chain couples TRBV7-8 to TRBJ1-5; no reliable D call. The CDR3 is 16 amino acids. V shed 1 base and J shed 0 bases, with 10 bases lying between them. CDR1 and CDR2 (germline): SGHVS, FQNEAQ. CDR3 sequence (DNA): TGTGCCAGCAGCTTAGTACTGGGTTATAGCAATCAGCCCCAGCATTTT. As protein: CASSLVLGYSNQPQHF.

There are many counts of this clonotype. This chain uses TRBV29-1 with TRBJ2-2; D is ambiguous. The V end was cut by 7 bases, the J end by 6 bases, with 9 bases between. Germline CDR1 reads SQVTM; CDR2 reads ANQGSEA. The length of the CDR3 is 11 residues. CDR3 protein: CSAVRAGELFF. In nucleotides, the CDR3 is TGCAGCGCCGTCCGGGCCGGGGAGCTGTTTTTT.

Here the CDR3 DNA reads TGTGCCAGTAGTATACCGGGTACCTACAATGAGCAGTTCTTC. Translation: CASSIPGTYNEQFF. V gene TRBV19 combines with J gene TRBJ2-1; D unresolved. The CDR3 is made up of 14 amino acids. Deletions cut 2 bases from V and 2 bases from J, with 7 bases between. The germline gives CDR1 LNHDA, CDR2 SQIVND (reference sequence). Variable domain in full (rest from reference TRBV19 and TRBJ2-1): DGGITQSPKYLFRKEGQNVTLSCEQNLNHDAMYWYRQDPGQGLRLIYYSQIVNDFQKGDIAEGYSVSREKKESFPLTVTSAQKNPTAFYLCASSIPGTYNEQFFGPGTRLTVL.

V usage is TRBV6-1 and J usage is TRBJ2-6, with a tentative D call TRBD2 (6 bases). The germline CDR1 and CDR2 sequences are MNHNS and SASEGT. The CDR3 spans 14 residues. The ends were cut back, 6 bases at V and 4 bases at J, with 10 bases in the middle. Here the CDR3 reads CASSPGGGANVLTF. The CDR3 nucleotides are TGTGCCAGCAGCCCTGGGGGGGGGGCCAACGTCCTGACTTTC.

V and J are TRBV5-6 and TRBJ2-1; 8 bases align to TRBD1. V dropped 4 bases and J dropped 4; count of bases not matched to a gene: 7. Germline V gene data show CDR1 as SGHDT and CDR2 as YYEEEE. The CDR3 length is 15 residues. CDR3 in DNA: TGTGCCAGCAGCAGGGACAGGCCTATGTACAATGAGCAGTTCTTC. Translating it yields CASSRDRPMYNEQFF.

This clonotype has at least ten counts. This chain uses TRBV5-1 with TRBJ1-1; 7 nucleotides line up with TRBD1. V lost 4 bases and J lost 7; bases outside the gene matches: 10. The CDR3 length is 14 residues. Looked up from germline, CDR1 is SGHRS and CDR2 is YFSETQ. CDR3 loop: CASSNGQAHDEAFF. CDR3 DNA sequence: TGCGCCAGCAGCAACGGACAGGCCCACGATGAAGCTTTCTTT.

This clonotype was seen ten or more times. The chain links TRBV20-1 to TRBJ1-4, with 7 bases aligning to TRBD1. The CDR3 runs to 13 residues. Germline V gene sequence: CDR1 DFQATT, CDR2 SNEGSKA (reference sequence). Trimming removed 5 bases from V and 5 bases from J; junction bases left unmatched: 5. Written as DNA, the CDR3 is TGCAGTGCTGGGGACAGAGAAAATGAAAAACTGTTTTTT. It encodes CSAGDRENEKLFF.

The rearrangement links TRBV27 to TRBJ1-4; 7 nucleotides align to TRBD1. The CDR3 loop spans 12 amino acids. CDR1 and CDR2 (germline): MNHEY, SMNVEV (reference sequence). V was clipped by 6 bases and J by 6 bases; unmatched bases: 1. CDR3 region: CASSTGDEKLFF. Written as DNA, the CDR3 is TGTGCCAGCAGCACAGGGGATGAAAAACTGTTTTTT.